This T cell receptor (beta chain) is from a study of PD-1 blockade in classical Hodgkin lymphoma. Study summary: Treatment was intravenous nivolumab, 3 mg/kg every 2 weeks, until progression. Notes on the study in general: The baseline diversity of complete responders showed similarity to that of newly diagnosed patients. Still unresolved is the cause of the repertoire differences, which may be disease activity or prior therapy. As was reported, newly diagnosed patients showed lower baseline TCR diversity than healthy donors did.

As to this clone: Its specificity is unknown.

Assay used: immunoSEQ multiplex PCR; TCRdb lists only in-frame clones, some missing. The table has roughly 42,000 clones, 55% to 75% seen once. Each patient experienced a relapse that followed autologous stem cell transplantation, and brentuximab vedotin exposure varied. Germline-derived CDR1 and CDR2 are ENHRY and SYGVKD. V was shortened by 7 bases and J by 1 base, with 7 bases between the two germline ends. This CDR3 is 12 amino acids long. The TCR comes from a human donor with classical Hodgkin lymphoma. Sequenced here: peripheral blood mononuclear cells (PBMCs), sampled at baseline. This chain links TRBV10-3 with TRBJ1-1; tentatively, D is TRBD1 (5 bases). The CDR3, as DNA: TGTGCCATCAACGACAGGAACACTGAAGCTTTCTTT. It translates to CAINDRNTEAFF.